This T cell receptor (beta chain) was sequenced for a study of cytomegalovirus exposure and HLA in healthy donors. A multiplex PCR was run with 60 Vbeta primers and 13 Jbeta primers. Here immunoSEQ multiplex PCR was the method, and the copy in TCRdb shows in-frame clones only, minus some. Here the sample table reports around 150,000 clones. This CDR3 region has 17 residues. With V trimmed by 4 bases and J by 5 bases, 8 bases remained unmatched. CDR1 is SGHAT, CDR2 FQNNGV, per germline. The chain carries TRBV11-2 and TRBJ2-1; 13 bases are shared with TRBD2. Sequencing used PBMCs. This clonotype was obtained from a man aged 25 to 40 in good health and CMV-seronegative. CDR3: CASSSGLAGVSNNEQFF. CDR3 DNA sequence: TGTGCCAGCAGCTCAGGACTAGCGGGAGTTAGTAACAATGAGCAGTTCTTC.